This TCR beta chain was documented in a study of blood T cell repertoires in COVID-19. Clones were read by immunoSEQ multiplex PCR, and TCRdb kept only the in-frame ones, dropping some. Of 450,000 or so clones in the sample, roughly 90% were seen once. The table lists this clone with a count of one. This CDR3 is built from 11 residues. V shed 2 bases and J shed 7 bases, with 2 bases lying between them. This sequence was found in a man aged 18 to 29 with COVID-19, enrolled during active disease. Sequenced input: peripheral blood. The rearrangement links TRBV12-3 or TRBV12-4 to TRBJ1-4; D uncertain. In DNA form, the CDR3 reads TGTGCCAGCAGTTTACGTGAAAAACTGTTTTTT. It translates to CASSLREKLFF.